The rows below give T cell receptor beta chains drawn from one sample of a study of neurological immune-mediated disorders. TCRdb used MiXCR to reprocess the 5' RACE reads, holding one entry per CDR3 protein. The sample carries just over 95,000 distinct CDR3 sequences, roughly 4% recorded once. The sequencing input was PBMCs. The origin of the receptors is a woman between 18 and 30 years old with multiple sclerosis. The CDR3 runs from the conserved cysteine through the conserved F or W. The order of the fields is J gene, CDR3 length, V gene, CDR3 protein.

J: TRBJ2-7
length: 16
V: TRBV5-6
CDR3: CASSEYGGAGGYEQYF

J: TRBJ1-4
length: 14
V: TRBV2
CDR3: CASTGTGGFEKLFF

J: TRBJ2-3
length: 19
V: TRBV4-3
CDR3: CASSQETRGASGATDTQYF

J: TRBJ2-7
length: 13
V: TRBV20-1
CDR3: CSAYLAGSYEQYF

J: TRBJ2-7
length: 13
V: TRBV5-5
CDR3: CASSLVGPYEQYF

J: TRBJ2-7
length: 14
V: TRBV20-1
CDR3: CSARNGLAGYEQYF

J: TRBJ2-1
length: 15
V: TRBV7-3
CDR3: CASSLGESAFNEQFF

J: TRBJ2-7
length: 14
V: TRBV20-1
CDR3: CSADPGQGQYEQYF

J: TRBJ2-3
length: 13
V: TRBV7-3
CDR3: CASSPTSTDTQYF

J: TRBJ1-2
length: 12
V: TRBV5-6
CDR3: CASSLLHYGYTF

J: TRBJ2-7
length: 14
V: TRBV5-5
CDR3: CASSLWDGVSEQYF

J: TRBJ2-5
length: 16
V: TRBV20-1
CDR3: CSASPGGRARLETQYF

J: TRBJ2-1
length: 15
V: TRBV7-2
CDR3: CASSLQGSSYNEQFF

J: TRBJ2-1
length: 15
V: TRBV5-4
CDR3: CASSLNGVRGEEQFF

J: TRBJ1-3
length: 16
V: TRBV7-3
CDR3: CASSSGPAISGNTIYF

J: TRBJ2-3
length: 15
V: TRBV5-1
CDR3: CASSSTSGAPDTQYF

J: TRBJ2-3
length: 13
V: TRBV29-1
CDR3: CSVESLDTDTQYF

J: TRBJ1-2
length: 13
V: TRBV6-1
CDR3: CASSHRAPYGYTF

J: TRBJ2-7
length: 12
V: TRBV9
CDR3: CASSSPGSEQYF

J: TRBJ2-2
length: 16
V: TRBV7-2
CDR3: CASSLSGGANTGELFF

J: TRBJ2-1
length: 15
V: TRBV11-2
CDR3: CASSPIAGAGNEQFF

J: TRBJ2-2
length: 15
V: TRBV7-2
CDR3: CASSLVGSNTGELFF

J: TRBJ2-2
length: 13
V: TRBV28
CDR3: CATRLGNTGELFF

J: TRBJ1-1
length: 17
V: TRBV5-8
CDR3: CASSLPLGPSSNTEAFF

J: TRBJ1-1
length: 13
V: TRBV20-1
CDR3: CSASVQPNTEAFF

J: TRBJ2-2
length: 17
V: TRBV6-4
CDR3: CASTNDGVGPHTGELFF

J: TRBJ2-7
length: 13
V: TRBV20-1
CDR3: CSIKLDRGGNQYF

J: TRBJ2-1
length: 15
V: TRBV7-2
CDR3: CASSLMLAGVNEQFF